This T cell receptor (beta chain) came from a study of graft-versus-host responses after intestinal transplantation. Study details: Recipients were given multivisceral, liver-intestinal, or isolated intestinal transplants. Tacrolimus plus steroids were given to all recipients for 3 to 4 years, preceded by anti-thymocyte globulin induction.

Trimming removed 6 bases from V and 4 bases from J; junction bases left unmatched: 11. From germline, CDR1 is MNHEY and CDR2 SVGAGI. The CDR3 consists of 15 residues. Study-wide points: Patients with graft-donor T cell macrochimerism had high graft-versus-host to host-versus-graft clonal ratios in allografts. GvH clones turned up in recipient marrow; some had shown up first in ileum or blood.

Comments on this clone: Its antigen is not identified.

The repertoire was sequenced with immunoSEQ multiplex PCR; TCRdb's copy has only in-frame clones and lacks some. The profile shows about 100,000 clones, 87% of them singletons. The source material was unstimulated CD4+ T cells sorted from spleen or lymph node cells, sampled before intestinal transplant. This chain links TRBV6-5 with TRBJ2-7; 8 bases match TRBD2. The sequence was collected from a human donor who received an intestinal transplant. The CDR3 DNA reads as TGTGCCAGCAGGGACCGGGAGGGCCTTTGGTACGAGCAGTACTTC. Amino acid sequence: CASRDREGLWYEQYF.